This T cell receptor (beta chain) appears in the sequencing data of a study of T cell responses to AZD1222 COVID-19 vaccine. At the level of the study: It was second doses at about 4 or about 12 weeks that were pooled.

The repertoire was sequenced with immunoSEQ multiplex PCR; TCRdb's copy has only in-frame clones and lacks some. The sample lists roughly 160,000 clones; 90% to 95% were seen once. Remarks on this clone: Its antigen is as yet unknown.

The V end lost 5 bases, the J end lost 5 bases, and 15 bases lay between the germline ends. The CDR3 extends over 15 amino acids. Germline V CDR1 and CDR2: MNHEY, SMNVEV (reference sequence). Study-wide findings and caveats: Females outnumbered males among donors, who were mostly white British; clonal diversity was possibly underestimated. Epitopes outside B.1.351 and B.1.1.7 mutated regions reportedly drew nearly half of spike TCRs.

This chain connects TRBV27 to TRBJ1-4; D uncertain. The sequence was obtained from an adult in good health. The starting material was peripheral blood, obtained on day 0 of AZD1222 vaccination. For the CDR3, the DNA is TGTGCCAGCAGTCTCCGGACTGCACTCAATGAAAAACTGTTTTTT. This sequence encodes CASSLRTALNEKLFF.